The 7 T cell receptor beta chains listed next were all sequenced from one sample in a study of CD8 T cells in Susac syndrome. When the RNA was reverse transcribed, random hexamers were used with an input of about 0.45 to 1 ug. TCRdb re-called the immunoSEQ multiplex PCR reads with MiXCR, one entry per CDR3 protein. The sample yields 120,000 to 150,000 distinct CDR3 sequences, approximately 95% seen once. The specimen was CD4+ T cells from PBMCs. Receptor source: a human donor in good health.

V and J are TRBV29-1 and TRBJ2-3; 12 bases are a match to TRBD2. Germline CDR1 is SQVTM and CDR2 is ANQGSEA. J lost 5 bases, V lost 7 bases, and 4 bases had no gene match. There are 13 residues in the CDR3. For the CDR3, the DNA is TGCAGCGCCTCGGGACTAGCGGGAGATACGCAGTATTTT. Translating gives CSASGLAGDTQYF.

The chain joins TRBV7-9 to TRBJ2-1; 8 bases are a match to TRBD2. CDR3 length equals 17 residues. The J segment lost 3 bases and the V segment lost 5 bases, leaving 12 bases of the junction unmatched. Germline V gene sequence: CDR1 SEHNR, CDR2 FQNEAQ (reference sequence). The CDR3 sequence: CASSAPPTSGHYNEQFF. In DNA, the CDR3 is TGTGCCAGCAGCGCACCCCCTACTAGCGGTCACTACAATGAGCAGTTCTTC.

The chain is built from TRBV7-3 and TRBJ2-3; no reliable D call. V gave up 5 bases and J gave up 3 bases, with 9 bases separating them. The germline V gene encodes CDR1 SGHTA and CDR2 FQGTGA. The CDR3 is 13 amino acids. The CDR3 is CASSTGRTDTQYF. The CDR3 region has the DNA TGTGCCAGCAGCACCGGCCGAACAGATACGCAGTATTTT.

The rearrangement links TRBV20-1 to TRBJ1-6; maybe TRBD1 (6 bases). The germline CDR1 and CDR2 sequences are DFQATT and SNEGSKA (reference sequence). V lost 6 bases and J lost 5, with 11 bases in between. The length of the CDR3 is 13 residues. As DNA, the CDR3 is TGCAGTGCCCAGAGGACAGATAATTCACCCCTCCACTTT. This gives the protein CSAQRTDNSPLHF.

The V gene is TRBV19, the J gene TRBJ2-1, with 10 positions matching TRBD1. The ends lost 7 bases at V and 7 bases at J; junction bases unmatched: 4. Germline assignment: CDR1 LNHDA and CDR2 SQIVND (reference sequence). CDR3 length: 13 amino acids. This CDR3 is CASKMDRGNEQFF. The CDR3 DNA follows: TGTGCCAGTAAAATGGACAGGGGGAATGAGCAGTTCTTC.

CDR3 in DNA: TGTGCCAGCAGTTTATCGAATACAGGGGTTGGCAAAAACATTCAGTACTTC. It translates to CASSLSNTGVGKNIQYF. The J gene is TRBJ2-4, the V gene TRBV27, with 7 bases fitting TRBD1. CDR1 MNHEY and CDR2 SMNVEV come from the germline V gene (reference sequence). The CDR3 runs 17 residues. V was clipped by 0 bases and J by 3 bases; unmatched bases: 8.

This clonotype appeared a single time. This chain connects TRBV7-9 to TRBJ2-1; D ambiguous. V was trimmed by 1 base and J by 5 bases, leaving 9 bases between them. Germline V lookup: CDR1 SEHNR, CDR2 FQNEAQ (reference sequence). The CDR3 has 14 amino acids. CDR3 sequence reads: CASSLVRQNNEQFF. The CDR3 nucleotides are TGTGCCAGCAGCTTAGTAAGACAAAACAATGAGCAGTTCTTC.